This T cell receptor (beta chain) was captured in a study of CD8+ T cells in alopecia areata. Study-wide context: The study gave treated patients oral tofacitinib at 5 to 10 mg twice daily.

RNA was extracted and reverse transcribed into cDNA as the sequencing template. The method was immunoSEQ multiplex PCR; TCRdb's version includes in-frame clones alone and lacks a portion of them. The sample records about 190,000 clones, around 60% being singletons. The germline V gene encodes CDR1 SGHRS and CDR2 YFSETQ. V was shortened by 6 bases and J by 6 bases, with 18 bases between the two germline ends. The CDR3 consists of 15 residues. Regarding the study as a whole: With one nonresponder, baseline CD8+ expansion's link to response remains uncertain. Tofacitinib significantly lowered scalp clonality and expanded CD8+ clones among the top 100.

Treatment noted: oral pan-JAK inhibitor, 5-10 mg twice daily. Cell sorting on a FACSAria was used to separate CD4+ and CD8+ T cells from the PBMCs. As to this clone: Antigen unknown.

This receptor was identified in a human donor with alopecia areata. The gene calls are TRBV5-1 and TRBJ2-2; tentative D call: TRBD2 (6 bases). Sequencing used CD4+ T cells sorted from blood, obtained at week 4, from a patient treated with tofacitinib. DNA of the CDR3: TGCGCCAGCAAAACCCCGGGAGTTATGGCCGGGGAGCTGTTTTTT. It yields the protein CASKTPGVMAGELFF. The whole variable domain, remainder taken from reference TRBV5-1 and TRBJ2-2, is KAGVTQTPRYLIKTRGQQVTLSCSPISGHRSVSWYQQTPGQGLQFLFEYFSETQRNKGNFPGRFSGRQFSNSRSEMNVSTLELGDSALYLCASKTPGVMAGELFFGEGSRLTVL.